Each of the 27 T cell receptor beta chains below was sequenced from the same sample in a study of metastatic and nonmetastatic thyroid tumors. TCRdb re-processed the PCR reads through MiXCR. The profile shows roughly 25,000 clones, 20% to 30% of them singletons. Among the patients, none had received any treatment before thyroid surgery. Sequencing used tumor tissue. All receptors derive from a male donor with papillary thyroid cancer or a benign thyroid nodule (not recorded which). Some clones in this sample may be carry-over from other donors' samples.

This clone was picked up many times. A much larger clone is a single base away; this may be a read error. This specimen includes other DNA sequences encoding the same CDR3. The rearrangement links TRBV6-1 to TRBJ2-1, with 9 bases lining up with TRBD1. Trimming removed 2 bases from V and 2 bases from J; junction bases left unmatched: 4. This CDR3 region has 16 residues. CDR1 and CDR2 (germline): MNHNS, SASEGT. CDR3 coding DNA: TGTGCCAGCAGTGAATGGGGACAGGGAGCCTACAATGAGCAGTTCTTC. Its translation is CASSEWGQGAYNEQFF.

This clone was found many times. The V call is TRBV5-1, the J call TRBJ2-1; a possible D gene is TRBD1 (6 bases). Germline loops: CDR1 SGHRS, CDR2 YFSETQ. Trimming removed 2 bases at V and 12 bases at J, with 15 bases between. This CDR3 region has 13 residues. CDR3 DNA: TGCGCCAGCAGCTTACAGGGTGGCCCACCGCAGTTCTTC. This translates into CASSLQGGPPQFF.

This clone was recorded a few times. This chain uses TRBV6-1 with TRBJ1-2; D is unclear. There are 15 residues in the CDR3. V gave up 2 bases and J gave up 0 bases, with 10 bases separating them. Germline lookup yields CDR1 MNHNS and CDR2 SASEGT. The CDR3 region has the DNA TGTGCCAGCAGTGAAATGGGCGGATCTAACTATGGCTACACCTTC. Its translation is CASSEMGGSNYGYTF.

This clone was observed many times. The genes are TRBV4-1 and TRBJ1-2; 7 nucleotides align to TRBD1. After removal of 6 bases from V and 2 bases from J, the junction contained 3 bases not matched to a gene. This CDR3 spans 13 amino acids. Germline V gene data show CDR1 as MGHRA and CDR2 as YSYEKL. The CDR3, as DNA: TGCGCCAGCAGTCCGACAGGGAACTATGGCTACACCTTC. Encoded protein: CASSPTGNYGYTF.

Points on this clone: A much larger clone lies a single base off, so this may be a read error. The chain links TRBV24-1 to TRBJ2-2, with D tentatively TRBD2 (5 bases). The length of the CDR3 is 15 residues. Germline CDR1 KGHDR, CDR2 SFDVKD. Written as DNA, the CDR3 is TGTGCCACCAGTGATTCGGGGTTGAACACCGTGGAGCTGTTTTTT. Translating gives CATSDSGLNTVELFF.

By share of the sample, this clone is medium-sized. The rearrangement uses TRBV20-1 and TRBJ2-7, with 10 bases aligning to TRBD2. CDR3 length equals 15 residues. Germline CDR1 reads DFQATT; CDR2 reads SNEGSKA (reference sequence). V lost 1 base and J lost 0; bases outside the gene matches: 3. DNA of the CDR3: TGCAGTGCTAGAGGGTCTAGCGGGAGCTCCTACGAGCAGTACTTC. As protein: CSARGSSGSSYEQYF.

This clone was counted between two and nine times. The chain joins TRBV12-3 or TRBV12-4 to TRBJ1-1; D is ambiguous. Trimming removed 6 bases from V and 6 bases from J, with 20 bases in between. The length of the CDR3 is 15 residues. The CDR3 here is CASRRNLLARPEAFF. CDR3 bases: TGTGCCAGCAGAAGAAACCTCTTAGCGAGACCTGAAGCTTTCTTT.

In its sample, this clone was seen many times. The chain carries TRBV29-1 and TRBJ2-5; D might be TRBD1 (5 bases). The CDR3 spans 12 residues. V shed 4 bases and J shed 4 bases, with 10 bases lying between them. Germline values: CDR1 SQVTM, CDR2 ANQGSEA. CDR3 in DNA: TGCAGCGTTGTGGCAGGGTCAGAGACCCAGTACTTC. This translates into CSVVAGSETQYF. Looking up the rest from reference TRBV29-1 and TRBJ2-5 gives the full variable domain: SAVISQKPSRDICQRGTSLTIQCQVDSQVTMMFWYRQQPGQSLTLIATANQGSEATYESGFVIDKFPISRPNLTFSTLTVSNMSPEDSSIYLCSVVAGSETQYFGPGTRLLVL.

V usage is TRBV19 and J usage is TRBJ2-2, with TRBD1 matching 7 bases. The trim removed 8 bases at V and 1 base at J, leaving 13 bases unmatched. The CDR3 contains 17 residues. CDR1 and CDR2 (germline): LNHDA, SQIVND (reference sequence). CDR3 sequence (DNA): TGTGCCAGTCGGAAAGGGGGCGTGTCTCAGAACACCGGGGAGCTGTTTTTT. It translates to CASRKGGVSQNTGELFF. Looking up the rest from reference TRBV19 and TRBJ2-2 gives the full variable domain: DGGITQSPKYLFRKEGQNVTLSCEQNLNHDAMYWYRQDPGQGLRLIYYSQIVNDFQKGDIAEGYSVSREKKESFPLTVTSAQKNPTAFYLCASRKGGVSQNTGELFFGEGSRLTVL.

As concerns this clone: One junction end disagrees with the germline gene, perhaps due to a read error. The gene calls are TRBV20-1 and TRBJ2-7; D possibly matches TRBD1 or TRBD2 (5 bases each). Germline V gene sequence: CDR1 DFQATT, CDR2 SNEGSKA (reference sequence). The CDR3 length is 9 residues. The CDR3, as DNA: TGCAGTGCTAGGTGGGACCCGCACTTC. It specifies CSARWDPHF.

This rearrangement joins TRBV20-1 to TRBJ2-7; D is perhaps TRBD2 (6 bases). Germline CDR1 and CDR2: DFQATT and SNEGSKA (reference sequence). The length of the CDR3 is 16 residues. The CDR3 reads CRAQEDYRDELAEQYF. CDR3 DNA sequence: TGCAGGGCTCAAGAGGACTATCGGGATGAGTTGGCCGAGCAGTACTTC.

J is TRBJ2-5 and V is TRBV5-5, with D possibly TRBD2 on 5 matching bases. CDR1 and CDR2 from the germline V gene are SGHKS and YYEKEE (reference sequence). The ends were cut back, 4 bases at V and 4 bases at J, with 17 bases in the middle. CDR3 length equals 15 residues. CDR3 amino acids: CASSPDEGLGETQYF. The CDR3 DNA is TGTGCCAGCAGCCCCGATGAGGGTTTAGGAGAGACCCAGTACTTC.

In this sample, this clone turned up many times. V gene TRBV7-2 combines with J gene TRBJ2-7, with D possibly being TRBD1 (6 bases). The V and J ends lost 6 bases and 4 bases respectively, with 19 bases between them. This CDR3 contains 15 residues. The germline V gene encodes CDR1 SGHTA and CDR2 FQGNSA. The CDR3 is CASSHYMDSRYEQYF. DNA of the CDR3: TGTGCCAGCAGTCATTACATGGACAGTAGGTACGAGCAGTACTTC. The variable domain in full, with the rest retrieved from reference TRBV7-2 and TRBJ2-7, is GAGVSQSPSNKVTEKGKDVELRCDPISGHTALYWYRQSLGQGLEFLIYFQGNSAPDKSGLPSDRFSAERTGGSVSTLTIQRTQQEDSAVYLCASSHYMDSRYEQYFGPGTRLTVT.

This rearrangement joins TRBV7-9 to TRBJ2-7, with a possible D match to TRBD2 (6 bases). Germline values: CDR1 SEHNR, CDR2 FQNEAQ (reference sequence). Trimming stripped 10 bases from V and 6 bases from J, with 22 bases between. This CDR3 has 14 residues. CDR3: CAISLLWEAGEQYF. CDR3 nucleotides: TGTGCCATTAGCTTACTGTGGGAGGCCGGCGAGCAGTACTTC.

With regard to this clone: No conserved phenylalanine or tryptophan ends this CDR3, so it is likely a read error. The chain employs TRBV6-4 and TRBJ2-2; D may correspond to TRBD1 or TRBD2 (6 bases each). The germline V gene encodes CDR1 MRHNA and CDR2 SNTAGT. V shed 6 bases and J shed 0 bases, with 11 bases lying between them. The CDR3 loop spans 15 amino acids. CDR3 loop: CASRVEGANTGELFY. The CDR3 bases are TGTGCCAGCAGAGTGGAGGGGGCGAACACCGGGGAGCTGTTTTAT.

This clone was picked up many times. The chain couples TRBV14 to TRBJ1-6; 10 positions agree with TRBD1. Per the germline V gene, CDR1 is SGHDN and CDR2 is FVKESK. Germline trimming cut 6 bases from V and 8 bases from J; bases unmatched to any gene: 4. CDR3 size: 14 residues. The CDR3 reads CASSQTGGYSPLHF. The CDR3 nucleotides read TGTGCCAGCAGTCAGACAGGGGGCTATTCACCCCTCCACTTT.

This clone has ten or more counts. The J gene is TRBJ2-5, the V gene TRBV6-4; TRBD2 matches at 13 bases. This CDR3 is 18 amino acids long. The V segment lost 5 bases and the J segment 4 bases; nucleotides outside the gene matches: 13. Germline CDR1 reads MRHNA; CDR2 reads SNTAGT. CDR3 residues: CASSITSGRAYRGETQYF. CDR3 sequence (DNA): TGTGCCAGCAGTATAACTAGCGGGAGGGCCTATAGGGGAGAGACCCAGTACTTC.

This clone was seen ten or more times. V and J are TRBV15 and TRBJ1-2, with D perhaps matching TRBD1 (5 bases). CDR3 length: 15 amino acids. V was cut by 5 bases and J by 6 bases, with 19 bases left in between. The germline CDR1 and CDR2 sequences are LNHNV and YYDKDF (reference sequence). DNA of the CDR3: TGTGCCACCAGCGGTCCGGGACGCCGGCGGGATGGCTACACCTTC. Its protein is CATSGPGRRRDGYTF.

In this sample, this clone turned up many times. This CDR3 is CASSLTGESQPQHF. Written as DNA, the CDR3 is TGTGCCAGCAGTTTAACAGGGGAGAGTCAGCCCCAGCATTTT. This chain uses TRBV6-1 with TRBJ1-5, with 7 bases fitting TRBD1. Germline loops: CDR1 MNHNS, CDR2 SASEGT. J gave up 6 bases and V 5 bases, and 7 bases lay outside the gene matches. CDR3 length: 14 amino acids.

This clone came up many times. The chain combines TRBV28 with TRBJ1-5; TRBD1 aligns across 7 bases. The CDR3 spans 15 residues. Germline trimming cut 5 bases from V and 7 bases from J; bases unmatched to any gene: 11. Looked up from germline, CDR1 is MDHEN and CDR2 is SYDVKM. CDR3 residues: CASSRLTGRYQPQHF. CDR3 nucleotides: TGTGCCAGCAGTCGCCTGACAGGGAGATACCAGCCCCAGCATTTT.

This clone was observed at least ten times. The chain couples TRBV10-3 to TRBJ2-3; TRBD2 matches at 8 bases. After removal of 3 bases from V and 2 bases from J, the junction contained 4 bases not matched to a gene. The CDR3 totals 15 residues. CDR1 is ENHRY, CDR2 SYGVKD, per germline. The CDR3 sequence: CAISEPTSATDTQYF. As DNA, the CDR3 is TGTGCCATCAGTGAACCGACTAGCGCCACAGATACGCAGTATTTT.

This clone was seen many times. The genes are TRBV5-5 and TRBJ2-1; 7 bases fit TRBD1. With 4 bases clipped from V and 6 bases from J, the junction kept 4 bases outside the gene matches. The CDR3 loop spans 13 amino acids. Germline values: CDR1 SGHKS, CDR2 YYEKEE (reference sequence). Here the CDR3 DNA reads TGTGCCAGCAGCACTGACAGGGCCAATGAGCAGTTCTTC. Encoded protein: CASSTDRANEQFF.

This clone was counted many times. The genes are TRBV12-3 or TRBV12-4 and TRBJ2-1; D not certain. The V end was cut by 5 bases, the J end by 6 bases, with 11 bases between. The CDR3 consists of 13 residues. CDR3 loop: CASSPHAGNEQFF. DNA of the CDR3: TGTGCCAGCAGTCCCCATGCTGGCAATGAGCAGTTCTTC.

The table lists this clone with many counts. The J gene is TRBJ1-2, the V gene TRBV27, with D possibly matching TRBD1 (5 bases). V gave up 5 bases and J gave up 4 bases, with 17 bases separating them. Germline lookup yields CDR1 MNHEY and CDR2 SMNVEV (reference sequence). The CDR3 is 15 amino acids. The CDR3 DNA reads as TGTGCCAGCAGTCCTTTCCAGGGTGGCTCCTATGGCTACACCTTC. It yields the protein CASSPFQGGSYGYTF.

This clone occurred a few times. The genes are TRBV28 and TRBJ2-7; no definite D call. The V end was cut by 4 bases, the J end by 3 bases, with 19 bases between. The CDR3 contains 16 residues. The germline V gene has CDR1 MDHEN and CDR2 SYDVKM. CDR3 loop: CASSSSYLKDGYEQYF. The CDR3 bases are TGTGCCAGCAGTTCCTCCTACCTTAAGGACGGCTACGAGCAGTACTTC.

The table lists this clone with a few counts. The chain carries TRBV6-1 and TRBJ2-3, with D possibly being TRBD2 (5 bases). V lost 7 bases to trimming and J lost 0 bases, with 8 bases between them. Germline assignment: CDR1 MNHNS and CDR2 SASEGT. This CDR3 contains 13 residues. CDR3 loop: CASTDSSTDTQYF. The DNA for the CDR3 is TGTGCCAGCACGGACTCTAGCACAGATACGCAGTATTTT.

The sample holds a few counts of this clone. The chain joins TRBV6-1 to TRBJ1-6, with D uncertain. With 5 bases removed from V and 0 bases from J, the gap between germline ends came to 5 bases. Germline V gene lookup returns CDR1 MNHNS and CDR2 SASEGT. The CDR3 is made up of 14 amino acids. The chain's CDR3 is CASSTSSYNSPLHF. In DNA, the CDR3 is TGTGCCAGCAGTACCAGCTCCTATAATTCACCCCTCCACTTT.